Reported below is one TCR beta chain. Its antigen is not known. The record originates from a study of cytomegalovirus exposure and HLA in healthy donors. Overall study findings and caveats: TRBV6-2, TRBV6-3 and some other V segments were unresolvable in 87-base-pair reads.

The J segment lost 5 bases and the V segment lost 4 bases, leaving 7 bases of the junction unmatched. This CDR3 has 15 residues. Germline CDR1 and CDR2: MNHEY and SMNVEV (reference sequence). This PCR relied on a set of 60 Vbeta primers and 13 Jbeta primers. Some clones are missing from TCRdb's copy, which holds only in-frame ones; the method was immunoSEQ multiplex PCR. Of over 130,000 clones in the sample, about 80% were seen once. At sampling all donors were nominally healthy, likely with unrecorded immune exposures. This chain joins TRBV27 and TRBJ2-7, with TRBD2 identical over 11 bases. The sequence derives from a man aged 25-45 years in good health and CMV-seropositive. The material sequenced was PBMCs. CDR3 nucleotide sequence: TGTGCCAGCAGTTGGGGGCTAGCGGGAGGAGACGAGCAGTACTTC. This codes for CASSWGLAGGDEQYF.